One sample yielded the 7 T cell receptor beta chains listed below, sequenced in a study of CD8+ T cells in alopecia areata. CD4, CD8alpha, NKG2D, NKG2ACE and other markers were used to sort pooled cutaneous lymph node cells. Extracted from the samples, RNA was reverse transcribed into cDNA to serve as the sequencing template. Profiled with immunoSEQ multiplex PCR; TCRdb holds only in-frame clones, not every one. Recorded here are more than 250,000 clones, none singletons. Sequencing input: CD4+ T cells sorted from a lymph node. Receptors were obtained from a C3H/HeJ mouse with alopecia areata. For this strain, the MHC haplotype corresponds to H2-k.

On this clone itself: Mouse germline and gene names are used. With the read ending 4 residues before the CDR3 end, the germline J gene is used to fill in that end. V gene TRBV31 combines with J gene TRBJ1-2; 7 bases are a match to TRBD1. Germline assignment: CDR1 GKSSPN and CDR2 SITVG. The CDR3 has 12 residues. The ends lost 7 bases at V and 4 bases at J; junction bases unmatched: 6. This CDR3 reads CAFNRGGSDYTF. CDR3 bases read: TGTGCCTTCAACAGGGGAGGCTCC.

As concerns this clone: Mouse names are used for the genes. The read falls 3 residues short of the CDR3 end, and the missing part is taken from the germline J gene. The chain uses TRBV19 and TRBJ1-6, with 8 bases matching TRBD1. TRBJ1-6 is filed as an ORF, its function uncertain. V lost 4 bases, J lost 2 bases, and 5 bases stayed unmatched. The CDR3 totals 16 residues. Germline V gene sequence: CDR1 FNHDT, CDR2 SITEND (reference sequence). The part of the CDR3 DNA that was read is TGTGCCAGCAGTTTTACAGGGGGGACCTATAATTCGCCC. Translation gives CASSFTGGTYNSP. The entire CDR3 sequence reads CASSFTGGTYNSPLYF.

As regards this clone: Mouse germline and gene names are used. Sequencing ends 4 residues short of the CDR3 end; the germline J gene provides the rest. Other nucleotide sequences from this sample produce the same CDR3. This sequence joins TRBV1 and TRBJ1-1; 8 bases match TRBD1. Germline V gives CDR1 NSQYPW, CDR2 LRSPGD (reference sequence). The V gene end was trimmed by 6 bases and the J gene end by 1 base; junction bases not matched to a gene: 1. The length of the CDR3 is 13 residues. CDR3 loop: CTCRGTGNTEVFF. CDR3 bases read: TGCACCTGCAGAGGGACAGGGAACACA.

About this clone: Here the gene names and germline are mouse. With the read ending 4 residues before the CDR3 end, the germline J gene is used to fill in that end. The rearrangement uses TRBV5 and TRBJ2-1, with 8 nucleotides matching TRBD1. Trimming removed 1 base from V and 5 bases from J; junction bases left unmatched: 1. The CDR3 is 14 residues long. Germline CDR1 LGHNA, CDR2 YNLKQL (reference sequence). The covered CDR3 bases are TGTGCCAGCAGCCAAGGGACAGGGAATGCT. Its protein product is CASSQGTGNA. The whole CDR3 region reads CASSQGTGNAEQFF.

This clone came up a few times. Gene names and germline refer to mouse. The read falls 4 residues short of the CDR3 end, and the missing part is taken from the germline J gene. The chain couples TRBV13-1 to TRBJ1-2; TRBD1 might be the D (5 bases). V was shortened by 1 base and J by 2 bases, with 12 bases between the two germline ends. The V gene's germline CDR1 is NSHNY and CDR2 SYGAGN. The CDR3 is 15 residues long. The sequenced CDR3 bases are TGTGCCAGCAGTGATTTTTGGGGGGAGAACTCC. As protein: CASSDFWGENS. The CDR3 in its entirety is CASSDFWGENSDYTF.

Comments on this clone: Genes here carry mouse names. The CDR3 extends 4 residues past the end of the read, so its final part is completed from the germline J gene. The rearrangement links TRBV3 to TRBJ2-5; D gene unclear. CDR3 length: 15 amino acids. CDR1 is SNHLY and CDR2 is FYNGKV in the germline V gene (reference sequence). Trimming pared 1 base from V and 0 bases from J, leaving 8 bases between. The part of the CDR3 DNA that was read is TGTGCCAGCAGCTTAGATTTGGGTAACCAAGAC. Amino acids: CASSLDLGNQD. The whole CDR3 is CASSLDLGNQDTQYF.

As regards this clone: Mouse gene names and germline throughout. The read falls 4 residues short of the CDR3 end, and the missing part is taken from the germline J gene. Within the sample, other DNA sequences also encode this same CDR3. The V call is TRBV5, the J call TRBJ2-2; TRBD1 matches at 12 bases. Trimming cost V 5 bases and J 2 bases; bases outside gene matches: 0. CDR3 length: 15 residues. CDR1 is LGHNA and CDR2 is YNLKQL in the germline V gene (reference sequence). CDR3 protein: CASSGTGGNTGQLYF. CDR3 DNA (partial): TGTGCCAGCAGCGGGACAGGGGGCAACACCGGG.